Listed below are T cell receptor beta chains from one sample, sequenced in a study of T cell clones after liver transplantation. Profiled with immunoSEQ multiplex PCR; TCRdb holds only in-frame clones, not every one. The repertoire includes tens of thousands of clones, 92% of them detected once, and approximately 0.92% sits in the top ten. Material: CD4+ T cells from blood, obtained roughly 25 months after liver transplant. Receptors originate from a human patient who received a liver transplant. Some T cells may be the graft donor's. CDR3s include the opening cysteine and the closing phenylalanine or tryptophan. D genes are given only for firm matches. Not every row has a clone size; where given, it reads once, few, many or a size class.

d_gene,j_gene,v_gene,abundance,CDR3aa,CDR3nt
TRBD2,TRBJ2-1,TRBV28,NA,CASSLMLASGSLNEQFF,TGTGCCAGCAGTTTAATGCTCGCTAGCGGGAGTCTCAATGAGCAGTTCTTC
NA,TRBJ2-3,TRBV19,NA,CASSPVSGASDTQYF,TGTGCCAGTAGTCCGGTGAGCGGAGCTTCAGATACGCAGTATTTT
NA,TRBJ1-1,TRBV11-3,NA,CASSFRNTEAFF,TGTGCCAGCAGCTTCAGGAACACTGAAGCTTTCTTT
NA,TRBJ2-1,TRBV11-2,NA,CASSLVSGGEQFF,TGTGCCAGCAGCTTAGTTAGCGGCGGTGAGCAGTTCTTC
TRBD1,TRBJ2-3,TRBV10-2,NA,CASCNRDSSTDTQYF,TGCGCCAGCTGTAACAGGGACAGTAGCACAGATACGCAGTATTTT
NA,TRBJ1-2,TRBV28,once,CASSLPQGGNYGYTF,TGTGCCAGCAGTTTGCCCCAGGGAGGCAACTATGGCTACACCTTC
NA,TRBJ1-3,TRBV7-8,once,CASSFRRGLSGNTIYF,TGTGCCAGCAGCTTTCGCAGGGGTCTATCTGGAAACACCATATATTTT
TRBD1,TRBJ2-3,TRBV4-3,once,CASSQEGTGVADTQYF,TGCGCCAGCAGCCAAGAAGGAACAGGGGTAGCAGATACGCAGTATTTT
NA,TRBJ1-3,TRBV25-1,NA,CASSAFNSGNTIYF,TGTGCCAGCAGTGCGTTCAACTCTGGAAACACCATATATTTT
NA,TRBJ2-7,TRBV2,once,CASSTPPSDDEQYF,TGTGCCAGCAGTACGCCGCCTAGCGACGACGAGCAGTACTTC
NA,TRBJ2-4,TRBV12-2,NA,CASFPGQSKNIQYF,TGTGCAAGTTTTCCCGGCCAGTCCAAAAACATTCAGTACTTC
NA,TRBJ2-7,TRBV6-1,NA,CASTGGYEQYF,TGTGCCAGCACGGGTGGCTACGAGCAGTACTTC
TRBD2,TRBJ2-1,TRBV10-2,NA,CASSELAGQGEQFF,TGCGCCAGCAGCGAACTAGCGGGGCAGGGTGAGCAGTTCTTC
NA,TRBJ2-1,TRBV28,NA,CASSLLAGEQFF,TGTGCCAGCAGTTTATTGGCGGGTGAGCAGTTCTTC
TRBD2,TRBJ2-5,TRBV2,NA,CASSDLAGGKTQYF,TGTGCCAGCAGTGATCTAGCGGGGGGAAAGACCCAGTACTTC
NA,TRBJ2-6,TRBV11-2,NA,CASSLFPQDSGANVLTF,TGTGCCAGCAGCTTATTCCCCCAGGACTCTGGGGCCAACGTCCTGACTTTC
NA,TRBJ1-5,TRBV19,NA,CASSIGPGVDQPQHF,TGTGCCAGTAGTATAGGACCGGGGGTTGATCAGCCCCAGCATTTT
NA,TRBJ1-3,TRBV7-2,NA,CASSLTQAGNTIYF,TGTGCCAGCAGCTTAACACAGGCTGGAAACACCATATATTTT
NA,TRBJ2-5,TRBV11-1,NA,CASSFLETQYF,TGTGCCAGCAGCTTCCTAGAGACCCAGTACTTC
NA,TRBJ2-5,TRBV18,NA,CASSPGRLNWETQYF,TGTGCCAGCTCACCGGGACGGTTAAACTGGGAGACCCAGTACTTC
NA,TRBJ2-7,TRBV15,NA,CATSRDLAYEQYF,TGTGCCACCAGCAGAGACTTAGCCTACGAGCAGTACTTC
NA,TRBJ1-2,TRBV6-1,NA,CASSEGQVPANYGYTF,TGTGCCAGCAGTGAAGGTCAGGTTCCCGCTAACTATGGCTACACCTTC
NA,TRBJ1-4,TRBV28,NA,CASSLARLNEKLFF,TGTGCCAGCAGTTTAGCCAGATTAAATGAAAAACTGTTTTTT
NA,TRBJ2-1,TRBV9,NA,CASSDPGSDEQFF,TGTGCCAGCAGCGACCCAGGGTCGGATGAGCAGTTCTTC
NA,TRBJ1-4,TRBV11-2,once,CASSFGRVLGEKLFF,TGTGCCAGCAGCTTTGGGCGGGTGCTCGGAGAAAAACTGTTTTTT
TRBD1,TRBJ1-1,TRBV27,NA,CASSSTRDSGEAFF,TGTGCCAGCAGTTCAACCCGGGACAGCGGTGAAGCTTTCTTT
TRBD1,TRBJ2-5,TRBV28,NA,CASSGQGWETQYF,TGTGCCAGCAGTGGACAGGGGTGGGAGACCCAGTACTTC
NA,TRBJ1-5,TRBV9,NA,CASSVGSNQPQHF,TGTGCCAGCAGCGTAGGTAGCAATCAGCCCCAGCATTTT
TRBD1,TRBJ1-2,TRBV6-5,NA,CASKAKATGVYGYTF,TGTGCCAGCAAAGCAAAAGCGACAGGGGTCTATGGCTACACCTTC
TRBD1,TRBJ2-7,TRBV5-6,NA,CASSFEDRVNEQYF,TGTGCCAGCAGCTTCGAGGACAGGGTCAACGAGCAGTACTTC
NA,TRBJ2-3,TRBV28,once,CASSFRQGKRDTQYF,TGTGCCAGCAGTTTTCGTCAGGGGAAGCGAGATACGCAGTATTTT
NA,TRBJ1-1,TRBV19,few,CASSSGGYNTEAFF,TGTGCCAGTAGTTCGGGGGGTTATAACACTGAAGCTTTCTTT
TRBD1,TRBJ1-4,TRBV15,NA,CATSYDRGGEKLFF,TGTGCCACCTCCTATGACAGGGGAGGTGAAAAACTGTTTTTT
NA,TRBJ1-5,TRBV6-6,NA,CATAADEGRPQHF,TGTGCCACGGCGGCGGACGAAGGTAGACCCCAGCATTTT
TRBD1,TRBJ1-1,TRBV12-5,once,CASGSDRGTEAFF,TGTGCTAGTGGATCAGACAGGGGGACTGAAGCTTTCTTT
TRBD1,TRBJ1-5,TRBV2,NA,CASSLSAGGVIQPQHF,TGTGCCAGCAGCCTCAGCGCAGGGGGCGTGATTCAGCCCCAGCATTTT
NA,TRBJ2-5,TRBV7-9,NA,CASSSAGQRGSQYF,TGTGCCAGCAGCTCAGCGGGCCAGAGAGGATCCCAGTACTTC
TRBD1,TRBJ2-3,TRBV5-1,NA,CASSLGSSGTGADTQYF,TGCGCCAGCAGCTTGGGGTCTTCCGGGACAGGGGCAGATACGCAGTATTTT
TRBD2,TRBJ2-7,TRBV5-4,NA,CASSSGLADSYEQYF,TGTGCCAGCAGCTCGGGACTAGCGGACTCCTACGAGCAGTACTTC
TRBD2,TRBJ2-1,TRBV11-2,NA,CASSPRTSGITNNEQFF,TGTGCCAGCAGCCCCAGGACTAGCGGGATAACTAACAATGAGCAGTTCTTC
TRBD2,TRBJ2-5,TRBV7-8,NA,CASSPANGGGRETQYF,TGTGCCAGCAGCCCAGCCAACGGGGGGGGCAGGGAGACCCAGTACTTC
NA,TRBJ1-2,TRBV10-3,once,CAISDLHGSYGYTF,TGTGCCATCAGTGATTTACACGGATCCTATGGCTACACCTTC
NA,TRBJ2-2,TRBV5-1,once,CASSLYPGGGELFF,TGCGCCAGCAGCTTGTACCCGGGTGGCGGGGAGCTGTTTTTT
TRBD2,TRBJ2-1,TRBV30,NA,CASNLKLAGGNEQFF,TGTGCCTCAAACCTTAAACTAGCGGGAGGGAATGAGCAGTTCTTC
NA,TRBJ2-7,TRBV9,NA,CASSVDGRSYEQYF,TGTGCCAGCAGCGTAGACGGAAGGTCCTACGAGCAGTACTTC
TRBD2,TRBJ2-1,TRBV19,NA,CASRGTSGSYNEQFF,TGTGCCAGTAGGGGGACTAGCGGATCCTACAATGAGCAGTTCTTC
NA,TRBJ2-1,TRBV11-2,NA,CASSLDRLATNEQFF,TGTGCCAGCAGCTTAGATCGGCTAGCGACGAATGAGCAGTTCTTC
NA,TRBJ1-2,TRBV2,NA,CASSELPGRGYTF,TGTGCCAGCAGTGAGTTGCCGGGGCGAGGCTACACCTTC
TRBD2,TRBJ2-2,TRBV5-1,NA,CASSSLSGRAVSGGLFF,TGCGCCAGCAGCTCCCTTAGCGGGAGGGCGGTGTCCGGGGGGCTGTTTTTT
TRBD1,TRBJ2-1,TRBV27,NA,CASSLSDYGTGGNEQFF,TGTGCCAGCAGTTTATCAGATTACGGGACAGGGGGAAATGAGCAGTTCTTC
NA,TRBJ1-1,TRBV18,NA,CASSPTGSEAFF,TGTGCCAGCTCACCAACCGGGAGTGAAGCTTTCTTT
NA,TRBJ1-2,TRBV29-1,NA,CSVLDRPTNYGYTF,TGCAGCGTTCTGGACAGACCAACTAACTATGGCTACACCTTC
NA,TRBJ2-5,TRBV7-3,NA,CASSPRPGLETQYF,TGTGCCAGCAGCCCCAGGCCAGGGCTTGAGACCCAGTACTTC